This T cell receptor beta chain originates from a study of T cell responses to AZD1222 COVID-19 vaccine. The table came from immunoSEQ multiplex PCR; TCRdb's copy has only in-frame clones and leaves some out. This sample has 90,000 to 120,000 clones, with around nine tenths found just once. Of note for this clone: Its antigen is not identified.

Germline V gene lookup returns CDR1 MNHEY and CDR2 SVGEGT. V was trimmed by 5 bases and J by 1 base, leaving 12 bases between them. CDR3 length equals 14 residues. Study-level results: CD4 TCRs linked to vaccination spanned spike, dominating at 160-218 and 743-854. Repertoires were sampled only after the peak T cell response.

The specimen was peripheral blood, collected on day 0 of AZD1222 vaccination. The receptor comes from an adult in good health. This rearrangement joins TRBV6-2 or TRBV6-3 to TRBJ2-7, with no clear D. CDR3 residues: CASSDMISSYEQYF. In DNA form, the CDR3 reads TGTGCCAGCAGTGATATGATTAGTTCCTACGAGCAGTACTTC.